Reported below is one TCR beta chain. These data belong to a study of T cell changes during pregnancy in multiple sclerosis. V lost 5 bases and J lost 3, with 11 bases in between. In germline, CDR1 is SEHNR, CDR2 FQNEAQ (reference sequence). This CDR3 is 13 amino acids long. Produced via immunoSEQ multiplex PCR; TCRdb's table is partial and in-frame only. The table records roughly 63,000 clones, about nine tenths of them present only once. Sequencing was performed on peripheral blood, taken in the second trimester of pregnancy. The clonotype originates from a female donor in good health, enrolled as a control in a pregnancy study. The rearrangement links TRBV7-9 to TRBJ2-7; no firm D call. DNA of the CDR3: TGTGCCAGCAGCCCCTCGGAGTTCTACGAGCAGTACTTC. Its translation is CASSPSEFYEQYF. Full variable domain (outside the CDR3, taken from reference TRBV7-9 and TRBJ2-7): DTGVSQNPRHKITKRGQNVTFRCDPISEHNRLYWYRQTLGQGPEFLTYFQNEAQLEKSRLLSDRFSAERPKGSFSTLEIQRTEQGDSAMYLCASSPSEFYEQYFGPGTRLTVT.